This T cell receptor beta chain was profiled in a study of T cells after yellow fever vaccination. TCRdb re-called the 5' RACE reads with MiXCR, one entry per CDR3 protein. The sample carries almost 600,000 distinct CDR3 sequences, 13% recorded once. This clonotype was seen more than once but under ten times. The CDR3 is 15 amino acids. V was trimmed by 2 bases and J by 5 bases, leaving 16 bases between them. From germline, CDR1 is LGHDT and CDR2 YNNKEL (reference sequence). Sequences were derived from PBMCs, sampled on the day of the yellow fever booster vaccination. The receptor was derived from a man aged 25-45 years who received the YFV17D yellow fever vaccine. The V and J genes are TRBV3-1 and TRBJ2-7, with TRBD2 as a possible D gene (6 bases). CDR3 region: CASSQYLRGKNEQYF. The CDR3 DNA sequence: TGTGCCAGCAGCCAATACCTCCGGGGGAAGAACGAGCAGTACTTC.